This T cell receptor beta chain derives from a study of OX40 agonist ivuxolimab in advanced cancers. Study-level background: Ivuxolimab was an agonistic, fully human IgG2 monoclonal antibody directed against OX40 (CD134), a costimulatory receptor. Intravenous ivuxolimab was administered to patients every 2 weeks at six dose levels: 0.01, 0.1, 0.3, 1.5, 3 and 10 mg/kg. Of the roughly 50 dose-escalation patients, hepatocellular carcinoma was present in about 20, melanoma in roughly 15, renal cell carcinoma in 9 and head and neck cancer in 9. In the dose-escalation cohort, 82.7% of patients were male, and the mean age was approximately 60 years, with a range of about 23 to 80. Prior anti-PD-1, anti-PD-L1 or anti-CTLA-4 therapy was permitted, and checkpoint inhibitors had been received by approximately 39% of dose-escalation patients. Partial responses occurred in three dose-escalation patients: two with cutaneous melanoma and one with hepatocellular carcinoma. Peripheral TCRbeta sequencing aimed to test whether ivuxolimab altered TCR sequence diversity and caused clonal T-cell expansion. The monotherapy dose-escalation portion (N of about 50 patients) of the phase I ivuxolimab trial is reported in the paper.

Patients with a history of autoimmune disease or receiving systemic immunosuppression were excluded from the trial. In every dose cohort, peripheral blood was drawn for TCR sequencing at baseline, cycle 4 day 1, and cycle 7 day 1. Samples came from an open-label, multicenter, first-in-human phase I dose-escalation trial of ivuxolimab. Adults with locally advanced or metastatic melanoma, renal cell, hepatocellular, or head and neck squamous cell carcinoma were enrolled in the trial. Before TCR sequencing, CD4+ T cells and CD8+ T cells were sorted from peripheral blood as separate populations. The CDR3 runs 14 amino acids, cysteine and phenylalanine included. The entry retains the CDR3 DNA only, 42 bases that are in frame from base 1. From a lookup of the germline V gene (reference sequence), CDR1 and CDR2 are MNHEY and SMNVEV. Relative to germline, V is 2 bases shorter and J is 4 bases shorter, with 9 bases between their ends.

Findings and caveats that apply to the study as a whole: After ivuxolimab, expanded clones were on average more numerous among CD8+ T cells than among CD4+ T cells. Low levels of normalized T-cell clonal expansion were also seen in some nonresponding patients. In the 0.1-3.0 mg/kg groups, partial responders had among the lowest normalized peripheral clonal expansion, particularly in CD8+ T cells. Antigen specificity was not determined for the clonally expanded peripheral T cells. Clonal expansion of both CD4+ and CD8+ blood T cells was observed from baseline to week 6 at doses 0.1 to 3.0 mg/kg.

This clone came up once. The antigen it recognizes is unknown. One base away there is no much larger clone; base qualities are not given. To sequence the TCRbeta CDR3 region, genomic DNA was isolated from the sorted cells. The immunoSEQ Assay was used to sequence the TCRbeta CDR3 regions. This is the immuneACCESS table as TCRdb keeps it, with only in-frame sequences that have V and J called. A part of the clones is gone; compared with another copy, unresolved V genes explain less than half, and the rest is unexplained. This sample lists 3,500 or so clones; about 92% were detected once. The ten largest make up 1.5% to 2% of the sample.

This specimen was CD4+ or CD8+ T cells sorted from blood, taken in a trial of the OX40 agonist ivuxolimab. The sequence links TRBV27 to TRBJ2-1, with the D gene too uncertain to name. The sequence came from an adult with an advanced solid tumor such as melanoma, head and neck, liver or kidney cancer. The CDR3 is CASSLRLVYNEQFF. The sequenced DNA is TGTGCCAGCAGTTTACGTCTAGTGTACAATGAGCAGTTCTTC.